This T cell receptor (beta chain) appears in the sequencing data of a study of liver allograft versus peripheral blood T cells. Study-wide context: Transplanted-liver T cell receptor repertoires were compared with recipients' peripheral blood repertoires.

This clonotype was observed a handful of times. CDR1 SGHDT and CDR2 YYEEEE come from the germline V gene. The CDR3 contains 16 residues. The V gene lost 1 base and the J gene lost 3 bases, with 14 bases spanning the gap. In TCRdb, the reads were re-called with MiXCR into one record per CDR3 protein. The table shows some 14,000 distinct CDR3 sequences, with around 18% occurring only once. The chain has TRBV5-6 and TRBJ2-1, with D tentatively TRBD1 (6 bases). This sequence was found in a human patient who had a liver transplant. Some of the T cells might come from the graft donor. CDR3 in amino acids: CASSLTGSNLYNEQFF. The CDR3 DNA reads TGTGCCAGCAGCTTGACAGGGTCCAACCTCTACAATGAGCAGTTCTTC. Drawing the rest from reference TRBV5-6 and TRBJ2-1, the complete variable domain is DAGVTQSPTHLIKTRGQQVTLRCSPKSGHDTVSWYQQALGQGPQFIFQYYEEEERQRGNFPDRFSGHQFPNYSSELNVNALLLGDSALYLCASSLTGSNLYNEQFFGPGTRLTVL.